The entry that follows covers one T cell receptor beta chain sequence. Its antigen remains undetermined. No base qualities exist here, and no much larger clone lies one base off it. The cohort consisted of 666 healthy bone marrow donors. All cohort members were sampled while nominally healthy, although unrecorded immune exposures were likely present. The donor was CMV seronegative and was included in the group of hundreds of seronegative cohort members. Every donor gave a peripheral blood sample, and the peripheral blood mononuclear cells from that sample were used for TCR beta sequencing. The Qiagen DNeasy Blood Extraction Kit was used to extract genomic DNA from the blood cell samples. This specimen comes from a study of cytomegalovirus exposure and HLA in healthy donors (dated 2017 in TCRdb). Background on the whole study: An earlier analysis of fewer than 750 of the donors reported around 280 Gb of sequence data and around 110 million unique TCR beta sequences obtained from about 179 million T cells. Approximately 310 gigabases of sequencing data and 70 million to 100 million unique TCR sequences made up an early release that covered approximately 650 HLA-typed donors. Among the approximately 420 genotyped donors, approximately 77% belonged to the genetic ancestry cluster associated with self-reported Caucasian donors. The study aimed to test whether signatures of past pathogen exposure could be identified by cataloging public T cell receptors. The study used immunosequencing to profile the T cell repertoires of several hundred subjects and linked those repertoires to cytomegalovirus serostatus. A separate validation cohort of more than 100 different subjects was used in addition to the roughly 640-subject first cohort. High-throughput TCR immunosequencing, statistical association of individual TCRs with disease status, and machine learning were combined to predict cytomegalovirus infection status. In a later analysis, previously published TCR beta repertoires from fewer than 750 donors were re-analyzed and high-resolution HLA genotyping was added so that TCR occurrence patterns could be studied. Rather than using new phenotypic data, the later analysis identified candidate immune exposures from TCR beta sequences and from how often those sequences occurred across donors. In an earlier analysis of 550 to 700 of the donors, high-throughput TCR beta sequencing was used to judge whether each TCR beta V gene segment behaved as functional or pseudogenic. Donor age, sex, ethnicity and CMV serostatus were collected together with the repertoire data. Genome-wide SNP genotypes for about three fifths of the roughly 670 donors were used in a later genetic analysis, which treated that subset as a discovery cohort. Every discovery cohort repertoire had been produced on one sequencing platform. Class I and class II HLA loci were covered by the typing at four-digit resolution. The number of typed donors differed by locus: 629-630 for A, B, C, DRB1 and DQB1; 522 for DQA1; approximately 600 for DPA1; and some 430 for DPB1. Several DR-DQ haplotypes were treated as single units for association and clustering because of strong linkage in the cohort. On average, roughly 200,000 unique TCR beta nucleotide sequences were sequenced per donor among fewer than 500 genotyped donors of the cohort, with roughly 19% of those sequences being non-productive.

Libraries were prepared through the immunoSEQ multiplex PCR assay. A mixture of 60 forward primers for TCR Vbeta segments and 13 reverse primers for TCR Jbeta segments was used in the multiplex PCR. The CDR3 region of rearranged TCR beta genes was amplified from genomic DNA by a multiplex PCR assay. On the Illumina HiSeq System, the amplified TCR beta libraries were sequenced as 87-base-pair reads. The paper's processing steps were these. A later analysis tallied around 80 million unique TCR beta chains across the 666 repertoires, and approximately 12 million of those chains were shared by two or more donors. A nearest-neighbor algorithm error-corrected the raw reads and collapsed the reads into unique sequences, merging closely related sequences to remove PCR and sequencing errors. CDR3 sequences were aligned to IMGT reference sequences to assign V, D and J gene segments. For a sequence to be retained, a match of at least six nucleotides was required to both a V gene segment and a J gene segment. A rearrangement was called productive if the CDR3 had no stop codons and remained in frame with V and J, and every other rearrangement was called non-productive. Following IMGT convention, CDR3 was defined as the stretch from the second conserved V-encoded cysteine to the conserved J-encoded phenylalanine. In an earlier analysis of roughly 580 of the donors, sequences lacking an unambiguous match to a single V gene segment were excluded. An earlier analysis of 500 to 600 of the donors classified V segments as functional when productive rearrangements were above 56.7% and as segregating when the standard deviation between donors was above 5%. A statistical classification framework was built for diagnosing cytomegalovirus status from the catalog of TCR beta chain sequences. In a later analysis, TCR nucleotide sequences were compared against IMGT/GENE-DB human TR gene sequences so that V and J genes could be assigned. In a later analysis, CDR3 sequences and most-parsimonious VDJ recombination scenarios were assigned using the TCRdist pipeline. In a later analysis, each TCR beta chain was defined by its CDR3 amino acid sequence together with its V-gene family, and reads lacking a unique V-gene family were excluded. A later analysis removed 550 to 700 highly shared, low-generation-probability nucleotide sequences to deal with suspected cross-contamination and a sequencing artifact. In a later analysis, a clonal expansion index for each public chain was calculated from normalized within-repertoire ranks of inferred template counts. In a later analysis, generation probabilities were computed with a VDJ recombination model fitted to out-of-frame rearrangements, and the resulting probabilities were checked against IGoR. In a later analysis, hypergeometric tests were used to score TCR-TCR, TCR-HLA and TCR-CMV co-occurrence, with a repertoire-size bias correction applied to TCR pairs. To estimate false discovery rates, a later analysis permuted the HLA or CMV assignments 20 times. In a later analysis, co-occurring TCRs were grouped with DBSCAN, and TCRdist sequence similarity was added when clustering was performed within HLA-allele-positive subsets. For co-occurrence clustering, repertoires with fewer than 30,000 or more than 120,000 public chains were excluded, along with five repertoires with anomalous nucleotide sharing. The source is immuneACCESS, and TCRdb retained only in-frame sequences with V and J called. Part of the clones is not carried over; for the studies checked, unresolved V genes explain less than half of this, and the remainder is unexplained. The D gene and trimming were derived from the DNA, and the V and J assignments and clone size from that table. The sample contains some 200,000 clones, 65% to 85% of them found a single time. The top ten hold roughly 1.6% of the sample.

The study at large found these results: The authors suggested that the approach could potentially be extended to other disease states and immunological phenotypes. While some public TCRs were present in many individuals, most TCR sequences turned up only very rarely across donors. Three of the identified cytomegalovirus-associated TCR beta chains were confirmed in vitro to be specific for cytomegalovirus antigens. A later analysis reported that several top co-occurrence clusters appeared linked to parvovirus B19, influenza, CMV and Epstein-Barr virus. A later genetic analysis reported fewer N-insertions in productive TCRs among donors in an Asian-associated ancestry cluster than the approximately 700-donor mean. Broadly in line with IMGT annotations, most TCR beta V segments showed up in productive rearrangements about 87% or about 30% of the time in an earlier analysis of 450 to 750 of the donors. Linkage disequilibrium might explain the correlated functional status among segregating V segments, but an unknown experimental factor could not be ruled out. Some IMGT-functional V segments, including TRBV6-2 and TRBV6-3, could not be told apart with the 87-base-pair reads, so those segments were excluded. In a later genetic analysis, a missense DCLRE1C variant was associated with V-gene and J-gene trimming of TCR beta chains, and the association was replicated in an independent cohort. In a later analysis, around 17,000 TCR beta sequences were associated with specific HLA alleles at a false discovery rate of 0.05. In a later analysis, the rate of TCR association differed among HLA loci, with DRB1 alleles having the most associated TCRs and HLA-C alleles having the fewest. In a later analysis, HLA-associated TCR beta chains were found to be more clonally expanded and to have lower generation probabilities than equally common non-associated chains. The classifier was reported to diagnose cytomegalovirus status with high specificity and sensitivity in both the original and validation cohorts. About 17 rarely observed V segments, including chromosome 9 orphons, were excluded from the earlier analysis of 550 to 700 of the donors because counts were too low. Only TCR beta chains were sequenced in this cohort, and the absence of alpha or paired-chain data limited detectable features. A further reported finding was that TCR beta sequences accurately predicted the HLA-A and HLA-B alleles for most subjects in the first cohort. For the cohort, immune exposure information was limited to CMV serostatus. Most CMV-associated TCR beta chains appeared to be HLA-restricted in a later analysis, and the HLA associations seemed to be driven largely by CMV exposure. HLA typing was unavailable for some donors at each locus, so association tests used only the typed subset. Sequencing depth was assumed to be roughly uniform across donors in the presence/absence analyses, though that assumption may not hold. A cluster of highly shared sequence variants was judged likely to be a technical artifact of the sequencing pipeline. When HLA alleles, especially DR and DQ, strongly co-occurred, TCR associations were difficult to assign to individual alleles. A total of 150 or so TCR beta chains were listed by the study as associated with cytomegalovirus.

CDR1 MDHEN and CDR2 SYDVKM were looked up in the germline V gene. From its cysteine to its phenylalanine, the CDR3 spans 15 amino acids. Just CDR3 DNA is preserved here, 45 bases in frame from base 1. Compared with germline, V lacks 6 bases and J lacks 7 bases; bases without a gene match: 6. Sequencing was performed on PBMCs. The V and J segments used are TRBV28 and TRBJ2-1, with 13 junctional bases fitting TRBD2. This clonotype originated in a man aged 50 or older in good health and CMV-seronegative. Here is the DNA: TGTGCCAGCAGACCGCCGGGACTAGCGGGAAATGAGCAGTTCTTC. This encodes CASRPPGLAGNEQFF.